This T cell receptor beta chain is from a study of T cells in localized non-small cell lung cancer. General observations from the study: The study detected a median around 57 of the top 100 tumor clones in adjacent lung. Sequencing covered just one tumor region, so heterogeneity cannot be ruled out. Uninvolved adjacent lung showed peak T cell clonality, exceeding tumor.

Here immunoSEQ multiplex PCR was the method, and the copy in TCRdb shows in-frame clones only, minus some. The sample holds around 50,000 clones, around 86% seen once. Germline V gene lookup returns CDR1 SQVTM and CDR2 ANQGSEA. V was clipped by 4 bases and J by 2 bases; unmatched bases: 17. This CDR3 spans 18 amino acids. Points on this clone: Its antigen remains unknown.

The receptor was isolated from a man aged 40 to 70 with stage II lung adenocarcinoma. The rearrangement joins TRBV29-1 to TRBJ2-5, with 9 positions matching TRBD1. The sequencing used PBMCs, collected before any cancer treatment. The CDR3 spells CSVGARGQGGFLQETQYF. The CDR3 DNA reads as TGCAGCGTTGGAGCAAGGGGACAGGGCGGATTCCTACAAGAGACCCAGTACTTC.